This T cell receptor beta chain originates from a study of T cells in Graves' hyperthyroidism and ophthalmopathy. General study results and limits: Most thyroid clonotypes expanded above 0.001 appeared in blood too.

This clonotype showed up just a few times. Its antigen is undetermined. From RNA transcripts, TCR beta CDR3 regions were amplified. HTBI primers were employed in a first-round RT-PCR of the TCR CDR3. TCRdb reanalysed the multiplex PCR reads using MiXCR and keeps one entry per CDR3 protein. Among fewer than 450,000 distinct CDR3 sequences listed, about 15% were seen once. This sequence originates from a woman in her 30s with Graves' hyperthyroidism that later progressed to Graves' ophthalmopathy. The sample was blood.

The CDR3 sequence is CASSWVRADRARTEAFF. CDR3 nucleotides: TGTGCCAGTAGTTGGGTGCGAGCGGACAGGGCGAGGACTGAAGCTTTCTTT. The chain couples TRBV19 to TRBJ1-1; 8 positions match TRBD1. Germline V gene sequence: CDR1 LNHDA, CDR2 SQIVND (reference sequence). The CDR3 spans 17 residues. J gave up 5 bases and V 5 bases, and 16 bases lay outside the gene matches.